The 21 T cell receptor beta chains in this list originate from one sample, sequenced in a study of identical twins. TCRdb ran MiXCR on the 5' RACE reads and lists one entry per CDR3 protein. Among hundreds of thousands of distinct CDR3 sequences, 5.5% to 7.5% were seen once, and the ten largest hold roughly 1.6%. Sequences were obtained from naive T cells sorted from blood. Every receptor here comes from a man aged 18 to 30 in good health.

The gene calls are TRBV9 and TRBJ2-1, with 7 nucleotides matching TRBD2. From germline, CDR1 is SGDLS and CDR2 YYNGEE. V shed 2 bases, J shed 7 bases, and the junction held 9 bases outside the gene matches. The CDR3 spans 15 residues. This chain's CDR3 is CASSVLGGSGNEQFF. DNA of the CDR3: TGTGCCAGCAGCGTGTTAGGCGGGAGCGGAAATGAGCAGTTCTTC.

The chain is built from TRBV18 and TRBJ2-7; D may be TRBD2 (5 bases). The V end was cut by 4 bases, the J end by 6 bases, with 16 bases between. The CDR3 consists of 14 residues. In germline, CDR1 is KGHSH, CDR2 LQKENI. In DNA, the CDR3 is TGTGCCAGCTCACGTCGGACGGAAGGAGGCGAGCAGTACTTC. Translation gives CASSRRTEGGEQYF.

This clonotype came up many times. This sequence joins TRBV9 and TRBJ2-7, with TRBD2 matching 12 bases. The CDR3 runs 16 residues. J was trimmed by 2 bases and V by 0 bases; bases with no gene match: 3. Per germline, CDR1 SGDLS and CDR2 YYNGEE. The CDR3: CASSVATSGGPYEQYF. CDR3 sequence (DNA): TGTGCCAGCAGCGTAGCGACTAGCGGGGGCCCCTACGAGCAGTACTTC.

The chain links TRBV6-1 to TRBJ1-2, with TRBD1 matching 8 bases. This CDR3 comprises 14 residues. Trimming took 3 bases from V and 5 from J; bases not matched to a gene: 5. Germline V gene data show CDR1 as MNHNS and CDR2 as SASEGT. The CDR3 reads CASSEYTGGYGYTF. In DNA form, the CDR3 reads TGTGCCAGCAGTGAGTACACAGGGGGATATGGCTACACCTTC.

This clonotype was detected a few times. The chain combines TRBV9 with TRBJ2-7, with 9 bases that match TRBD1. CDR1 SGDLS and CDR2 YYNGEE come from the germline V gene. J lost 2 bases, V lost 5 bases, and 5 bases had no gene match. The CDR3 has 14 amino acids. CDR3: CASRRTGVPYEQYF. The CDR3 region has the DNA TGTGCCAGCAGGAGGACAGGGGTCCCCTACGAGCAGTACTTC. Full variable domain (outside the CDR3, taken from reference TRBV9 and TRBJ2-7): DSGVTQTPKHLITATGQRVTLRCSPRSGDLSVYWYQQSLDQGLQFLIQYYNGEERAKGNILERFSAQQFPDLHSELNLSSLELGDSALYFCASRRTGVPYEQYFGPGTRLTVT.

This clonotype has at least ten counts. V is TRBV20-1 and J is TRBJ2-3; 7 bases match TRBD2. This CDR3 has 12 residues. Trimming removed 6 bases from V and 4 bases from J; junction bases left unmatched: 4. Germline CDR1 reads DFQATT; CDR2 reads SNEGSKA (reference sequence). The CDR3 loop reads CSARLAADTQYF. The CDR3 DNA sequence: TGCAGTGCCAGACTAGCCGCAGATACGCAGTATTTT.

There are a few counts of this clonotype. The chain uses TRBV5-5 and TRBJ1-2; no clear D gene. The germline V gene has CDR1 SGHKS and CDR2 YYEKEE (reference sequence). The CDR3 contains 13 residues. V was shortened by 4 bases and J by 5 bases, with 12 bases between the two germline ends. The CDR3 reads CASSPSSVYGYTF. CDR3 nucleotides: TGTGCCAGCAGCCCGAGTTCCGTTTATGGCTACACCTTC.

This chain joins TRBV7-2 and TRBJ2-3; 11 bases map to TRBD2. The CDR3 covers 17 residues. The V gene end was trimmed by 1 base and the J gene end by 5 bases; junction bases not matched to a gene: 8. The V gene's germline CDR1 is SGHTA and CDR2 FQGNSA. The CDR3 loop is CASSLGNLAGGGDTQYF. Here the CDR3 DNA reads TGTGCCAGCAGCTTAGGAAATCTAGCGGGAGGAGGAGATACGCAGTATTTT.

Many counts were recorded for this clonotype. At one end, the junction sequence differs from germline, possibly due to a read error. This rearrangement joins TRBV5-5 to TRBJ2-3; no clear D gene. Per the germline V gene, CDR1 is SGHKS and CDR2 is YYEKEE (reference sequence). This CDR3 is 11 amino acids long. CDR3 coding DNA: TGTACCAGCAGCTCGACAGATACGCAGTATTTT. Protein sequence: CTSSSTDTQYF.

The J gene is TRBJ2-7, the V gene TRBV30, with D perhaps TRBD2 (5 bases). CDR1 GTSNPN and CDR2 SVGIG come from the germline V gene (reference sequence). Trimming removed 0 bases at V and 3 bases at J, with 15 bases between. There are 15 residues in the CDR3. Written as DNA, the CDR3 is TGTGCCTGGAGTGTAGGTCCCTCCGGACTCTACGAGCAGTACGTC. It specifies CAWSVGPSGLYEQYV.

This chain uses TRBV7-9 with TRBJ2-7, with D hard to call. V was trimmed by 5 bases and J by 6 bases, leaving 14 bases between them. Germline V gives CDR1 SEHNR, CDR2 FQNEAQ (reference sequence). The CDR3 sequence is 13 residues long. The CDR3 sequence: CASSPAPVGEQYF. In DNA form, the CDR3 reads TGTGCCAGCAGCCCCGCACCAGTGGGCGAGCAGTACTTC.

The rearrangement uses TRBV4-1 and TRBJ1-3; D perhaps matches TRBD1 (6 bases). This CDR3 comprises 18 residues. Germline CDR1 and CDR2: MGHRA and YSYEKL. V was pared by 4 bases and J by 4 bases, with 23 bases between. The CDR3 DNA is TGCGCCAGCAGCCCATCCGCCGGGGACATCCGAATCGGAAACACCATATATTTT. It specifies CASSPSAGDIRIGNTIYF.

This clonotype was detected ten times or more. CDR3: CASSDGTGTGNTIYF. CDR3 nucleotides: TGTGCCAGCAGCGACGGGACAGGGACTGGAAACACCATATATTTT. The chain uses TRBV6-1 and TRBJ1-3; 9 positions match TRBD1. The junction had 5 bases not matched to a gene; V was cut back by 6 bases and J by 2 bases. The CDR3 is 15 amino acids. Germline V gives CDR1 MNHNS, CDR2 SASEGT.

This rearrangement joins TRBV11-2 to TRBJ2-3, with TRBD1 matching 8 bases. Germline V gene lookup returns CDR1 SGHAT and CDR2 FQNNGV. V shed 1 base, J shed 2 bases, and the junction held 5 bases outside the gene matches. This CDR3 comprises 16 residues. CDR3 sequence reads: CASSLAPGQDTDTQYF. In DNA, the CDR3 is TGTGCCAGCAGCTTAGCCCCGGGACAGGACACAGATACGCAGTATTTT.

This clonotype was observed at least ten times. V gene TRBV4-3 combines with J gene TRBJ2-1, with D hard to call. CDR1 and CDR2 from the germline V gene are LGHNA and YSLEER. The CDR3 is 12 residues long. Trimming stripped 4 bases from V and 9 bases from J, with 10 bases between. DNA for the CDR3: TGCGCCAGCAGCCGCGGCGAGACTGAGCAGTTCTTC. Translating gives CASSRGETEQFF.

As to this clonotype: A read error is possible here, since a much larger clone lies one base away. V gene TRBV20-1 combines with J gene TRBJ2-1; 8 bases map to TRBD2. Looked up from germline, CDR1 is DFQATT and CDR2 is SNEGSKA (reference sequence). The CDR3 has 14 residues. CDR3 coding DNA: TGCAGTGCTGTACTAGCGGCAGACTACAATGAGCAGTTATTC. It translates to CSAVLAADYNEQLF.

This clonotype has only a few counts. This rearrangement joins TRBV6-1 to TRBJ2-5; 8 bases fit TRBD2. V lost 3 bases and J lost 7; bases outside the gene matches: 7. The CDR3 length is 14 residues. Germline V gene data show CDR1 as MNHNS and CDR2 as SASEGT. The CDR3 DNA sequence: TGTGCCAGCAGTGAGCGGGGGGCGGCCCCGACCCAGTACTTC. Amino acids: CASSERGAAPTQYF.

This clonotype was seen only a few times. J is TRBJ2-7 and V is TRBV7-9, with TRBD1 matching over 7 bases. CDR1 SEHNR and CDR2 FQNEAQ come from the germline V gene (reference sequence). This CDR3 has 17 residues. J was trimmed by 0 bases and V by 0 bases; bases with no gene match: 8. In DNA, the CDR3 is TGTGCCAGCAGCTTAGCCCTTTGGACAGGAGACTCCTACGAGCAGTACTTC. Translation gives CASSLALWTGDSYEQYF.

The chain is built from TRBV29-1 and TRBJ2-1; 15 bases map to TRBD2. CDR1 is SQVTM, CDR2 ANQGSEA, per germline. Trimming at V came to 5 bases and at J to 3 bases, leaving 2 bases not matched to a gene. The CDR3 totals 15 residues. The CDR3 region is CSVPGLAGGYNEQFF. The CDR3 nucleotides read TGCAGCGTTCCGGGACTAGCGGGAGGCTACAATGAGCAGTTCTTC.

There are many counts of this clonotype. The chain combines TRBV20-1 with TRBJ2-1, with 10 nucleotides matching TRBD2. The germline V gene has CDR1 DFQATT and CDR2 SNEGSKA (reference sequence). This CDR3 is built from 16 residues. After removal of 1 base from V and 1 base from J, the junction contained 4 bases not matched to a gene. CDR3 nucleotides: TGCAGTGCTAGAGGTAGCGGGAGGTTTTCCTACAATGAGCAGTTCTTC. Amino acid sequence: CSARGSGRFSYNEQFF.

This clonotype was observed at least ten times. The chain has TRBV15 and TRBJ2-1, with 9 bases fitting TRBD2. Trimming took 0 bases from V and 9 from J; bases not matched to a gene: 9. The CDR3 has 16 amino acids. The germline V gene encodes CDR1 LNHNV and CDR2 YYDKDF (reference sequence). CDR3 in amino acids: CATSRDPASGIGEQFF. CDR3 sequence (DNA): TGTGCCACCAGCAGAGATCCCGCTAGCGGGATCGGTGAGCAGTTCTTC. Drawing the rest from reference TRBV15 and TRBJ2-1, the complete variable domain is DAMVIQNPRYQVTQFGKPVTLSCSQTLNHNVMYWYQQKSSQAPKLLFHYYDKDFNNEADTPDNFQSRRPNTSFCFLDIRSPGLGDTAMYLCATSRDPASGIGEQFFGPGTRLTVL.